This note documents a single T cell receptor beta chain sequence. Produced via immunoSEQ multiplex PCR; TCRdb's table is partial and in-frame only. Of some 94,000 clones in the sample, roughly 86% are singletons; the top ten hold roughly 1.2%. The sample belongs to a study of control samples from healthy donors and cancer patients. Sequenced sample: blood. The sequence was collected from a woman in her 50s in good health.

This CDR3 is CATSIRDRVQGGYTF. CDR3 sequence (DNA): TGTGCCACCAGCATCCGGGACAGGGTTCAGGGTGGCTACACCTTC. The J gene is TRBJ1-2, the V gene TRBV15; 9 bases fit TRBD1. The CDR3 runs 15 residues. With V trimmed by 4 bases and J by 7 bases, 10 bases remained unmatched. Germline CDR1 and CDR2: LNHNV and YYDKDF (reference sequence).